This T cell receptor (beta chain) was sequenced during a study of CD8 T cells in Susac syndrome. Overall study results and limits: The TCR sequencing and HLA analysis in the study involved a relatively small number of individuals, as the study acknowledged.

Comment on this clonotype: Its antigen remains unknown.

V shed 0 bases and J shed 2 bases, with 8 bases lying between them. Germline V lookup: CDR1 MNHEY, CDR2 SVGAGI. This CDR3 spans 14 amino acids. The patients serving as multiple sclerosis controls were treatment-naive. They had stable or active relapsing-remitting disease and fulfilled revised McDonald criteria. TEMRA cells were FACS-enriched, and CD8+ and CD4+ T cells were isolated negatively. With random hexamers, roughly 0.45 to 1 ug RNA was reverse transcribed. Across 54 Vbeta and 13 Jbeta, immunoSEQ multiplex PCR amplified TCR beta CDR3. TCRdb ran MiXCR on the immunoSEQ multiplex PCR reads and lists one entry per CDR3 protein. Seen here are more than 200,000 distinct CDR3 sequences, 80% to 95% observed once, and the top ten hold about 0.13%.

V usage is TRBV6-5 and J usage is TRBJ2-7; the D call may be TRBD1 or TRBD2 (5 bases each). The origin of this receptor is a human donor with multiple sclerosis. Sequencing was done on a sample of CD8+ T cells from PBMCs. CDR3 protein: CASSYSGPTYEQYF. The CDR3 DNA reads TGTGCCAGCAGTTACTCGGGACCAACCTACGAGCAGTACTTC.